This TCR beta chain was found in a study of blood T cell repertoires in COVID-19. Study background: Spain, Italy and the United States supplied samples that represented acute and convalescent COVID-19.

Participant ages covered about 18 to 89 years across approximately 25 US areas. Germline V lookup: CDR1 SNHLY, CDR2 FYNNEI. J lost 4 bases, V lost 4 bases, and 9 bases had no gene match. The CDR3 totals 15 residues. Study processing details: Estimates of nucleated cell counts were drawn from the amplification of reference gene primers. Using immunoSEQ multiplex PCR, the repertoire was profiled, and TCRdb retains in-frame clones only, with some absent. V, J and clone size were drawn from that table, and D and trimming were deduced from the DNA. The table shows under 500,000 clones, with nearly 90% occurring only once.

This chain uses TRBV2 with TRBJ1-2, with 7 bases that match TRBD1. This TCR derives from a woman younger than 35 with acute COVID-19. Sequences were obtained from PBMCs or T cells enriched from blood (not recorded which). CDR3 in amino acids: CASSGSGGHSYGYTF. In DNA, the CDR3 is TGTGCCAGCAGTGGATCAGGGGGGCATAGCTATGGCTACACCTTC.